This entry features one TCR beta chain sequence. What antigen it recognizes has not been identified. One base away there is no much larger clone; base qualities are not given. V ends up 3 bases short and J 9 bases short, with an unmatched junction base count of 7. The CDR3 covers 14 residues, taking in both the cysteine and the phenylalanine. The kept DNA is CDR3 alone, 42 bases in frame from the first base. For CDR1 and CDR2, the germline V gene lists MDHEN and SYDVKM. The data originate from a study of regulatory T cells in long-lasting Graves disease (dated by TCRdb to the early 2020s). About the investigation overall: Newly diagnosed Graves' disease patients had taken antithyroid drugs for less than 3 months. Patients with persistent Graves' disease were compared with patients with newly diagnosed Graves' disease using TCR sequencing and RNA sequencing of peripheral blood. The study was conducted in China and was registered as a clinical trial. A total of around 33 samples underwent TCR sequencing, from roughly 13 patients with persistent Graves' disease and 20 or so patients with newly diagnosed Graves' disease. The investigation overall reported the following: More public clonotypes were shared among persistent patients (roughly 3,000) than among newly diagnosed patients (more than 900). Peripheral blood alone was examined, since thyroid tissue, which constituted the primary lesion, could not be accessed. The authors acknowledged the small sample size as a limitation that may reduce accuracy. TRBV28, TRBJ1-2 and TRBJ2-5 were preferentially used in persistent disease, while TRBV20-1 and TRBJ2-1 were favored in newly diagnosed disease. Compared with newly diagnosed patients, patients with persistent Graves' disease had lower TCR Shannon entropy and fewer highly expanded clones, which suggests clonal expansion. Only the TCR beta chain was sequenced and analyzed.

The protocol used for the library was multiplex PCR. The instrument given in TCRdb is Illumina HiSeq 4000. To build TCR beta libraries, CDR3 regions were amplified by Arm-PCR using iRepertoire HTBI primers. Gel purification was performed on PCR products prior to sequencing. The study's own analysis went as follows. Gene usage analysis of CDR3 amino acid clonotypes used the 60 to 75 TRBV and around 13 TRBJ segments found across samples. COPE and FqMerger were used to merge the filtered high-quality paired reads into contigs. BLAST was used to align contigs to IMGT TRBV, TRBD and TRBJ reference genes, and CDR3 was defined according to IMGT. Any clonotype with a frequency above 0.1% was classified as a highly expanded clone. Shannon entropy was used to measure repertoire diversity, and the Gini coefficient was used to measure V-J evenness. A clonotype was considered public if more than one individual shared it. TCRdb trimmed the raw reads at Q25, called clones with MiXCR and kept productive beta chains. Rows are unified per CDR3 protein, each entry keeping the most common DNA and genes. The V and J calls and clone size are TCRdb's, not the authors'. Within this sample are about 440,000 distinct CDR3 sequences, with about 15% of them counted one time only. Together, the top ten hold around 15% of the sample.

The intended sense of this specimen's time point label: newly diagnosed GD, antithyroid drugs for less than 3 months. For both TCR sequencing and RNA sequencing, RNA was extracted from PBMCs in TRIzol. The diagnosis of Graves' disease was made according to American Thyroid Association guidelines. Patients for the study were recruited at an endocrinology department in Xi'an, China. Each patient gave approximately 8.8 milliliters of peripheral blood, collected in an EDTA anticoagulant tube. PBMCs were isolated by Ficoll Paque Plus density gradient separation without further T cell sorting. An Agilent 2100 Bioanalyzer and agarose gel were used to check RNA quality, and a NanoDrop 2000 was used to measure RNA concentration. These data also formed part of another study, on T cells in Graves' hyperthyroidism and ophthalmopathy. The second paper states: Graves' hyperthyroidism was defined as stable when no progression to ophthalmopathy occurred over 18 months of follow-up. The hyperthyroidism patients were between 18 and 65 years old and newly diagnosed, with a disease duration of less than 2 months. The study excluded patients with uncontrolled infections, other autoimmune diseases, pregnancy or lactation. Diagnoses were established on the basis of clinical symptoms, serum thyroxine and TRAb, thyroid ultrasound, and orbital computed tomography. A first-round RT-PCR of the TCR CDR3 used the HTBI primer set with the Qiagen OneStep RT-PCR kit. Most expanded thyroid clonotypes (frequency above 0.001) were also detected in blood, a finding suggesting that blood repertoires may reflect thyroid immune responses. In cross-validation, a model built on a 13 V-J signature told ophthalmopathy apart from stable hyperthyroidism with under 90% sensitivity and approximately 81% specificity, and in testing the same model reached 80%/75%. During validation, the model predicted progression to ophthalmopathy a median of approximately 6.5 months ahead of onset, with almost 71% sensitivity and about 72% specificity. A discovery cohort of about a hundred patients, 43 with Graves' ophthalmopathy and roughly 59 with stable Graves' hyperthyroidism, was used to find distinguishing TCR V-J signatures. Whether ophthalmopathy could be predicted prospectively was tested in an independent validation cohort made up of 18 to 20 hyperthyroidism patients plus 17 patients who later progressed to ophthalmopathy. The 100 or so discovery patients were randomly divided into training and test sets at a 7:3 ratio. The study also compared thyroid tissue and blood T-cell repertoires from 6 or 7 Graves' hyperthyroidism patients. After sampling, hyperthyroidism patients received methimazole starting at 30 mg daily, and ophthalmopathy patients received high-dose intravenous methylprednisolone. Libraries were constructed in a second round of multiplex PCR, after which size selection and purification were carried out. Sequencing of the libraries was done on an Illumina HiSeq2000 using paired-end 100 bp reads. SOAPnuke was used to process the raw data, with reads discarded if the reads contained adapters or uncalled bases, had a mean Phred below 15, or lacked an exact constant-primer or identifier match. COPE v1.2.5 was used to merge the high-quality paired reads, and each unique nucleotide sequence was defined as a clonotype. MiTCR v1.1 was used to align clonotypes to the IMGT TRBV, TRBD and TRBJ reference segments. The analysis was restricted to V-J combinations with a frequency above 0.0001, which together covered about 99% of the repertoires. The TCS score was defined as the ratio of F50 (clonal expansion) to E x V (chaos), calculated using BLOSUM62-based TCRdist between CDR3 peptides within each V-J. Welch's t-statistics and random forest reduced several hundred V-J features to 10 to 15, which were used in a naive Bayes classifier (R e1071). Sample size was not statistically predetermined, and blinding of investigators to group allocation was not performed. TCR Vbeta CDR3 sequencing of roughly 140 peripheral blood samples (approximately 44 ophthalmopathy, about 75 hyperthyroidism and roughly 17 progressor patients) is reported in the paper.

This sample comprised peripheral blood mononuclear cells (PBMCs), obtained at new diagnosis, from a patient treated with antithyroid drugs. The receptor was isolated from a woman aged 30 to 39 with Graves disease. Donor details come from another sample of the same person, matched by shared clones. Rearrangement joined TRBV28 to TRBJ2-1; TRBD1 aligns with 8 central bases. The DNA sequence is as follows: TGTGCCAGCAGTTTTAACACAGGGGGTACTGAGCAGTTCTTC. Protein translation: CASSFNTGGTEQFF.